The present T cell receptor (beta chain) was sequenced within a study of human T cells and chemical hapten exposure. Study-level results: After DPC sensitization, TCRs above 1 in 1000 frequency showed no change.

In the case of this clonotype: Its cognate antigen is unknown.

In the authors' workflow: There were a median of roughly 100,000 TCRs per sample, with a range from about 20,000 to 700,000. TCRdb redid the calling of the RACE reads with MiXCR, one entry per CDR3 protein. None of the V and J calls come from the authors' own analysis; TCRdb made them. Seen here are more than 75,000 distinct CDR3 sequences, about 8.6% observed once, and the top ten hold around 1.6%. The germline gives CDR1 MNHEY, CDR2 SVGEGT. The J segment lost 5 bases and the V segment lost 8 bases, leaving 4 bases of the junction unmatched. The CDR3 totals 12 residues. Regarding time point: healthy volunteer bleed at 6 weeks. The total RNA was obtained from whole blood that was not fractionated.

What was sequenced was whole blood. This TCR derives from a male donor in good health. Some clones in this sample may be carry-over from other donors' samples. The chain employs TRBV6-2 or TRBV6-3 and TRBJ1-1; 8 bases are a match to TRBD1. This CDR3 is CASGQGTTEAFF. The CDR3 DNA sequence: TGTGCCAGCGGACAGGGAACGACTGAAGCTTTCTTT.